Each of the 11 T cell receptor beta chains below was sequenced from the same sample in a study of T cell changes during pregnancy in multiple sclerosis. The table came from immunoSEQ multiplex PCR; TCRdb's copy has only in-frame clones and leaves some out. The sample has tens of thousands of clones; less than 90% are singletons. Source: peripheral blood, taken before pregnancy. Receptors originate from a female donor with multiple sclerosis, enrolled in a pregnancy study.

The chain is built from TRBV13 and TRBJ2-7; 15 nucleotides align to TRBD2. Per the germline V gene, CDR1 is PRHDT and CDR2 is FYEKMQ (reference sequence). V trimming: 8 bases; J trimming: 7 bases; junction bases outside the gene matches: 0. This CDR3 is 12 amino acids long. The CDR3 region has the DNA TGTGCCAGCGGGACTAGCGGGAGGGAGCAGTACTTC. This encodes CASGTSGREQYF.

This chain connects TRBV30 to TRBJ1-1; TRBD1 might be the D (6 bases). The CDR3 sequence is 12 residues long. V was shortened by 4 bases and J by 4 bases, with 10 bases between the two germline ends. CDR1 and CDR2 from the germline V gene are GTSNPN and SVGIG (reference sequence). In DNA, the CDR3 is TGTGCCTGGATCCAGGGGTTCACTGAAGCTTTCTTT. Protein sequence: CAWIQGFTEAFF.

CDR3 sequence reads: CASSYSEGPDTQYF. CDR3 nucleotides: TGTGCCAGCAGTTACTCGGAGGGCCCAGATACGCAGTATTTT. The chain combines TRBV6-5 with TRBJ2-3, with a possible D match to TRBD2 (6 bases). Germline loops: CDR1 MNHEY, CDR2 SVGAGI. V lost 0 bases to trimming and J lost 4 bases, with 8 bases between them. The CDR3 runs 14 residues.

The CDR3 is CASAEDTSDYGYTF. The CDR3 DNA sequence: TGTGCCAGCGCCGAGGACACCTCTGACTATGGCTACACCTTC. This rearrangement joins TRBV6-5 to TRBJ1-2, with D tentatively TRBD1 (5 bases). Per the germline V gene, CDR1 is MNHEY and CDR2 is SVGAGI. The V and J ends lost 8 bases and 3 bases respectively, with 16 bases between them. This CDR3 region has 14 residues.

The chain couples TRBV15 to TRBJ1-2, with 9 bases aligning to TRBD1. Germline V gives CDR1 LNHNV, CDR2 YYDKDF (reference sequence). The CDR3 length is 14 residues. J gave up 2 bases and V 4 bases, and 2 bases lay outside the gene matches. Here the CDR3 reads CATSKGTGNYGYTF. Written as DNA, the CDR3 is TGTGCCACCAGCAAAGGGACAGGGAACTATGGCTACACCTTC.

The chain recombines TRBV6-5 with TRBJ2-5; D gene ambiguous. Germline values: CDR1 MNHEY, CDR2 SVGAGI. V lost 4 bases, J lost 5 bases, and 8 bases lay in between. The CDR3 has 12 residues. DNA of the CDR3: TGTGCCAGCAGTTCCTCCCAGGAGACCCAGTACTTC. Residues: CASSSSQETQYF.

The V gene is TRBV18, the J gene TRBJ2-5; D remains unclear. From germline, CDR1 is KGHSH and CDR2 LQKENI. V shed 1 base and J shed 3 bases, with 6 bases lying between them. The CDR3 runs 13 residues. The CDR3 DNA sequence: TGTGCCAGCTCACCACAACCAGAAGAGACCCAGTACTTC. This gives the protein CASSPQPEETQYF.

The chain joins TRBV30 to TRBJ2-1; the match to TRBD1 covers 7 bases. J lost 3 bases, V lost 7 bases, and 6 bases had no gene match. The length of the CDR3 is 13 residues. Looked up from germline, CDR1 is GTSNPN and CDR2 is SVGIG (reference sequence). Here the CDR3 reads CASARDSYNEQFF. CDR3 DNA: TGTGCCTCGGCCCGGGACAGCTACAATGAGCAGTTCTTC. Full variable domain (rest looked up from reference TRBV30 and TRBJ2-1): SQTIHQWPATLVQPVGSPLSLECTVEGTSNPNLYWYRQAAGRGLQLLFYSVGIGQISSEVPQNLSASRPQDRQFILSSKKLLLSDSGFYLCASARDSYNEQFFGPGTRLTVL.

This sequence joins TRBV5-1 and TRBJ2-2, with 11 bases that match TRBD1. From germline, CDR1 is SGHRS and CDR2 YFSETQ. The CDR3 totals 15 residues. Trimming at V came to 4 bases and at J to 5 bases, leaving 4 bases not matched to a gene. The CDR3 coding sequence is TGCGCCAGCAGCCAAGGACAGGGGGCTACCGGGGAGCTGTTTTTT. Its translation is CASSQGQGATGELFF. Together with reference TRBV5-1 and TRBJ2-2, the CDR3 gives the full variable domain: KAGVTQTPRYLIKTRGQQVTLSCSPISGHRSVSWYQQTPGQGLQFLFEYFSETQRNKGNFPGRFSGRQFSNSRSEMNVSTLELGDSALYLCASSQGQGATGELFFGEGSRLTVL.

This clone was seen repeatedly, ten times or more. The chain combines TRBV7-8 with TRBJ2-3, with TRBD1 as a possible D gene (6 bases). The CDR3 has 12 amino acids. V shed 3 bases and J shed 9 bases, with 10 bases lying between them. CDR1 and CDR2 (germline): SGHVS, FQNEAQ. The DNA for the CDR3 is TGTGCCAGCAGCTTGGGGGCAGGGACGCAGTATTTT. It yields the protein CASSLGAGTQYF.

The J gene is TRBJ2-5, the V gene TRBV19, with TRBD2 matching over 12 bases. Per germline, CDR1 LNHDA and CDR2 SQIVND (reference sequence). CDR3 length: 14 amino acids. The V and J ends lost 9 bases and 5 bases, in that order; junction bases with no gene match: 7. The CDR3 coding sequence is TGTGCCAGCCAAAAGGGGACTAGCGGGGAGACCCAGTACTTC. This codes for CASQKGTSGETQYF.